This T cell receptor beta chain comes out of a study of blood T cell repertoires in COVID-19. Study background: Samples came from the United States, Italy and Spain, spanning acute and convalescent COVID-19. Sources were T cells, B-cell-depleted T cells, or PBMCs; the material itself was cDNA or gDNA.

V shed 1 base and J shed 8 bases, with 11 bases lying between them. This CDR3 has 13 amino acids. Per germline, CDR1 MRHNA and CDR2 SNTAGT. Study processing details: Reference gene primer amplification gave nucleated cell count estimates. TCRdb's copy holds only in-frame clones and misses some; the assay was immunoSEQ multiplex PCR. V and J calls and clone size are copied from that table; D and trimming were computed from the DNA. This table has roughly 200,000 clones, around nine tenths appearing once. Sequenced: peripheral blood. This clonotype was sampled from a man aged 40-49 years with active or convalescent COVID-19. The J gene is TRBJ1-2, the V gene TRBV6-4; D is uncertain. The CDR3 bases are TGTGCCAGCAGTGACTTGCGGGGTTGCGGCTACACCTTC. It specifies CASSDLRGCGYTF.